Listed here are 22 T cell receptor beta chains from one sample, sequenced in a study of T cell responses to AZD1222 COVID-19 vaccine. Repertoires were generated with immunoSEQ multiplex PCR, while TCRdb's copy carries only in-frame clones and drops some. The sample yields roughly 120,000 clones, roughly 90% seen once. The sample in question was peripheral blood, obtained 28 days after the second AZD1222 dose. Receptors were obtained from an adult who received the AZD1222 COVID-19 vaccine.

V gene TRBV6-2 or TRBV6-3 combines with J gene TRBJ1-5; no firm D call. Germline V gene lookup returns CDR1 MNHEY and CDR2 SVGEGT. This CDR3 contains 14 residues. Trimming took 2 bases from V and 6 from J, leaving 11 bases between them. In DNA, the CDR3 is TGTGCCAGCAGTTACGAAGTTCAGGTTCAGCCCCAGCATTTT. Translating it yields CASSYEVQVQPQHF.

The rearrangement joins TRBV18 to TRBJ1-5; no definite D call. Germline lookup yields CDR1 KGHSH and CDR2 LQKENI. The CDR3 runs to 13 residues. With 3 bases removed from V and 4 bases from J, the gap between germline ends came to 7 bases. CDR3 sequence reads: CASSPSPNQPQHF. The DNA of the CDR3 is TGTGCCAGCTCACCGTCCCCGAATCAGCCCCAGCATTTT.

Concerning this clone itself: The junction shows a germline mismatch at one end, possibly a read error. The chain links TRBV28 to TRBJ1-2; D possibly corresponds to TRBD1 (5 bases). Per germline, CDR1 MDHEN and CDR2 SYDVKM. This CDR3 contains 15 residues. The CDR3 reads CASTLGGGALYGYIF. CDR3 nucleotide sequence: TGTGCCAGCACCTTGGGCGGGGGAGCGCTTTATGGCTACATCTTC.

V is TRBV5-1 and J is TRBJ1-2; 7 nucleotides match TRBD1. Germline trimming cut 0 bases from V and 4 bases from J; bases unmatched to any gene: 3. From germline, CDR1 is SGHRS and CDR2 YFSETQ. This CDR3 spans 14 amino acids. CDR3 residues: CASSLGTGAYGYTF. The CDR3 DNA is TGCGCCAGCAGCTTGGGGACAGGCGCCTATGGCTACACCTTC.

The rearrangement joins TRBV7-9 to TRBJ2-7, with TRBD1 identical over 7 bases. The CDR3 contains 14 residues. CDR1 SEHNR and CDR2 FQNEAQ come from the germline V gene (reference sequence). The V segment lost 1 base and the J segment 6 bases; nucleotides outside the gene matches: 6. CDR3 sequence (DNA): TGTGCCAGCAGCTTAGACCAGGGGGTCGGCGAGCAGTACTTC. Encoded protein: CASSLDQGVGEQYF.

The V call is TRBV4-2, the J call TRBJ1-3, with unresolved D. Trimming stripped 0 bases from V and 4 bases from J, with 10 bases between. The CDR3 consists of 15 residues. Germline V lookup: CDR1 LGHNA, CDR2 YNFKEQ. The CDR3 loop reads CASSQDRTGGNTIYF. CDR3 sequence (DNA): TGTGCCAGCAGCCAAGATAGGACGGGAGGAAACACCATATATTTT.

CDR3 sequence: CASSYRGLPNQPQHF. The CDR3 region has the DNA TGTGCCAGCAGTTACAGGGGGCTACCCAATCAGCCCCAGCATTTT. The chain is built from TRBV6-5 and TRBJ1-5; 7 bases agree with TRBD1. Germline V CDR1 and CDR2: MNHEY, SVGAGI. The CDR3 spans 15 residues. Trimming removed 2 bases from V and 3 bases from J; junction bases left unmatched: 4.

The chain carries TRBV5-6 and TRBJ1-2; D remains ambiguous. CDR1 and CDR2 from the germline V gene are SGHDT and YYEEEE. V shed 0 bases and J shed 4 bases, with 16 bases lying between them. This CDR3 spans 16 amino acids. CDR3 nucleotide sequence: TGTGCCAGCAGCTTGGGTCCTTCATCGAGTGCCTATGGCTACACCTTC. Its translation: CASSLGPSSSAYGYTF. Complete variable domain (other parts from reference TRBV5-6 and TRBJ1-2): DAGVTQSPTHLIKTRGQQVTLRCSPKSGHDTVSWYQQALGQGPQFIFQYYEEEERQRGNFPDRFSGHQFPNYSSELNVNALLLGDSALYLCASSLGPSSSAYGYTFGSGTRLTVV.

In its sample, this clone was seen once. CDR3 in amino acids: CASRPGQGGYGYTF. For the CDR3, the DNA is TGCGCCAGCAGACCCGGACAGGGTGGCTATGGCTACACCTTC. V gene TRBV5-1 combines with J gene TRBJ1-2; TRBD1 matches at 8 bases. The CDR3 length is 14 residues. V lost 5 bases to trimming and J lost 4 bases; unmatched junction nucleotides: 7. The germline V gene encodes CDR1 SGHRS and CDR2 YFSETQ.

The count of this clone is one. The rearrangement uses TRBV7-9 and TRBJ2-7; D gene unclear. Between the trimmed V and J ends, which lost 5 bases and 5 bases, there was a span of 13 bases. The CDR3 extends over 13 amino acids. Germline V lookup: CDR1 SEHNR, CDR2 FQNEAQ (reference sequence). CDR3 nucleotide sequence: TGTGCCAGCAGCCCCCCCGGCCGGGACGAGCAGTACTTC. This codes for CASSPPGRDEQYF. Together with reference TRBV7-9 and TRBJ2-7, the CDR3 gives the full variable domain: DTGVSQNPRHKITKRGQNVTFRCDPISEHNRLYWYRQTLGQGPEFLTYFQNEAQLEKSRLLSDRFSAERPKGSFSTLEIQRTEQGDSAMYLCASSPPGRDEQYFGPGTRLTVT.

The chain combines TRBV9 with TRBJ2-1; D gene uncertain. Germline V gene lookup returns CDR1 SGDLS and CDR2 YYNGEE. The germline V and J ends were trimmed by 0 bases and 7 bases, with 14 bases remaining between them. This CDR3 is built from 15 residues. CDR3 sequence reads: CASSVGGPARNEQFF. The CDR3, as DNA: TGTGCCAGCAGCGTAGGCGGACCAGCGAGAAATGAGCAGTTCTTC.

This chain joins TRBV18 and TRBJ1-5; weak D call: TRBD1 (6 bases). This CDR3 is built from 15 residues. The germline gives CDR1 KGHSH, CDR2 LQKENI. Trimming took off 1 base at V and 1 base at J, with 8 bases between the two ends. CDR3 DNA: TGTGCCAGCTCACCACAGGGGGAAAGCAATCAGCCCCAGCATTTT. Translating gives CASSPQGESNQPQHF.

The table lists this clone with a count of one. The chain employs TRBV19 and TRBJ1-2; 9 bases line up with TRBD1. The germline CDR1 and CDR2 sequences are LNHDA and SQIVND (reference sequence). This CDR3 has 15 amino acids. J gave up 2 bases and V 3 bases, and 4 bases lay outside the gene matches. The CDR3: CASSIMGQGNYGYTF. As DNA, the CDR3 is TGTGCCAGTAGTATCATGGGACAGGGAAACTATGGCTACACCTTC.

The chain recombines TRBV10-3 with TRBJ1-1; D is unresolved. Germline loops: CDR1 ENHRY, CDR2 SYGVKD. This CDR3 is built from 13 residues. V lost 6 bases and J 1 base, leaving 9 bases between the germline ends. This chain's CDR3 is CAIRGSSNTEAFF. DNA for the CDR3: TGTGCCATCAGGGGCTCGTCGAACACTGAAGCTTTCTTT.

This clone has just a few counts. This chain connects TRBV30 to TRBJ2-7; 7 bases align to TRBD2. V dropped 2 bases and J dropped 7; count of bases not matched to a gene: 8. There are 13 residues in the CDR3. Germline V gene sequence: CDR1 GTSNPN, CDR2 SVGIG (reference sequence). The CDR3 bases are TGTGCCTGGAGTTCGTCTAGCGGAGGGGAGCAGTACTTC. Amino acids: CAWSSSSGGEQYF.

The chain uses TRBV7-6 and TRBJ1-5, with 7 nucleotides matching TRBD1. Germline V gene data show CDR1 as SGHVS and CDR2 as FNYEAQ. The V and J ends lost 3 bases and 6 bases, in that order; junction bases with no gene match: 14. This CDR3 comprises 17 residues. Here the CDR3 DNA reads TGTGCCAGCAGCTTGCCCAGGGGGACACTGAAGAGTCAGCCCCAGCATTTT. Translation: CASSLPRGTLKSQPQHF.

The chain joins TRBV28 to TRBJ1-6; a possible D gene is TRBD1 (6 bases). This CDR3 spans 12 amino acids. Germline V lookup: CDR1 MDHEN, CDR2 SYDVKM. V lost 7 bases and J 9 bases, leaving 10 bases between the germline ends. CDR3 loop: CASKGGGSPLHF. The CDR3 nucleotides read TGTGCCAGCAAAGGGGGAGGTTCACCCCTCCACTTT.

V usage is TRBV6-1 and J usage is TRBJ2-4, with D unresolved. The CDR3 has 20 amino acids. Trimming cost V 4 bases and J 8 bases, with 33 bases left between them. Germline V gene sequence: CDR1 MNHNS, CDR2 SASEGT. DNA of the CDR3: TGTGCCAGCAGTGGACTCAGAATGGGCAGGTTTTCGGGTTTTTCGGACATTCAGTACTTC. Residues: CASSGLRMGRFSGFSDIQYF.

CDR3 DNA sequence: TGCAGTGCTAGTCCGCGGGTGGTTGGGGGCATTCAGTACTTC. Residues: CSASPRVVGGIQYF. The J gene is TRBJ2-4, the V gene TRBV20-1; D might be TRBD1 or TRBD2, each matching 5 bases. CDR1 DFQATT and CDR2 SNEGSKA come from the germline V gene (reference sequence). V gave up 3 bases and J gave up 9 bases, with 18 bases separating them. The CDR3 runs to 14 residues.

The chain has TRBV27 and TRBJ2-2, with 9 bases fitting TRBD1. The CDR3 has 16 residues. The V gene end was trimmed by 7 bases and the J gene end by 4 bases; junction bases not matched to a gene: 10. The germline CDR1 and CDR2 sequences are MNHEY and SMNVEV (reference sequence). CDR3 amino acids: CASNPQGAQVTGELFF. The CDR3 DNA reads TGTGCCAGCAACCCACAGGGGGCGCAGGTCACCGGGGAGCTGTTTTTT.

The V and J genes are TRBV5-1 and TRBJ2-5; D is perhaps TRBD1 (5 bases). CDR1 and CDR2 (germline): SGHRS, YFSETQ. This CDR3 has 13 residues. V was pared by 4 bases and J by 2 bases, with 9 bases between. The CDR3 coding sequence is TGCGCCAGCAGCCCACGGACACAAGAGACCCAGTACTTC. Protein: CASSPRTQETQYF. Complete variable domain (other parts from reference TRBV5-1 and TRBJ2-5): KAGVTQTPRYLIKTRGQQVTLSCSPISGHRSVSWYQQTPGQGLQFLFEYFSETQRNKGNFPGRFSGRQFSNSRSEMNVSTLELGDSALYLCASSPRTQETQYFGPGTRLLVL.

CDR3 nucleotides: TGTGCCATCAGGTCCGGGACGAGGGATGAAAAACTGTTTTTT. Amino acids: CAIRSGTRDEKLFF. The genes are TRBV10-3 and TRBJ1-4, with a weak D call TRBD1 (5 bases). The germline CDR1 and CDR2 sequences are ENHRY and SYGVKD. V shed 6 bases and J shed 6 bases, with 14 bases lying between them. This CDR3 has 14 residues.